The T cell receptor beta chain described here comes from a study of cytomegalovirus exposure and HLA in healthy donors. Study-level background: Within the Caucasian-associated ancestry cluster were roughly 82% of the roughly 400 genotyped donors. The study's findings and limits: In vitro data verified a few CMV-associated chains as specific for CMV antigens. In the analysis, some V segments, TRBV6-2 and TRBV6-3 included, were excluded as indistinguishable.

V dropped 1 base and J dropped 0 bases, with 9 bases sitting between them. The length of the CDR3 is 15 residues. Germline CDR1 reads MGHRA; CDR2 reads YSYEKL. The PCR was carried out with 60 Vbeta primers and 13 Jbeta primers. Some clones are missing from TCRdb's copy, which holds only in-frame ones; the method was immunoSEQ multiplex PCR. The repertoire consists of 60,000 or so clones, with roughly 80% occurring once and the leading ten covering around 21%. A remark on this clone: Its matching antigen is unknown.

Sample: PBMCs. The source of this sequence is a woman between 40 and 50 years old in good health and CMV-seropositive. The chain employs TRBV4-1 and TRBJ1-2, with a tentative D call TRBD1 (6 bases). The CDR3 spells CASSQGDRTNYGYTF. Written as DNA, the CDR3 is TGCGCCAGCAGCCAAGGAGACAGGACTAACTATGGCTACACCTTC.